The 3 T cell receptor beta chains reported below all come from one sample, sequenced in a study of T cell responses to AZD1222 COVID-19 vaccine. The data were produced by immunoSEQ multiplex PCR, yet TCRdb's version contains in-frame clones alone and is incomplete. The sample carries over 110,000 clones, under 95% recorded once. Sample: peripheral blood, taken on day 0 of AZD1222 vaccination. These receptor sequences come from an adult in good health.

The chain joins TRBV6-5 to TRBJ2-5; D possibly corresponds to TRBD1 (6 bases). Trimming stripped 8 bases from V and 1 base from J, with 14 bases between. The CDR3 sequence is 14 residues long. Germline assignment: CDR1 MNHEY and CDR2 SVGAGI. CDR3 sequence (DNA): TGTGCCAGCTTCCTAGCCAGGGGCCAAGAGACCCAGTACTTC. Translation: CASFLARGQETQYF.

The gene calls are TRBV5-1 and TRBJ2-1; TRBD2 matches 10 bases. CDR1 is SGHRS and CDR2 is YFSETQ in the germline V gene. This CDR3 spans 15 amino acids. Germline trimming cut 4 bases from V and 5 bases from J; bases unmatched to any gene: 6. This CDR3 is CASSAGLADHNEQFF. The CDR3 region has the DNA TGCGCCAGCAGCGCCGGACTAGCGGACCACAATGAGCAGTTCTTC.

The chain is built from TRBV11-2 and TRBJ1-3, with D possibly matching TRBD1 (5 bases). The V end was cut by 3 bases, the J end by 0 bases, with 9 bases between. Germline CDR1 is SGHAT and CDR2 is FQNNGV. The CDR3 has 15 residues. The DNA of the CDR3 is TGTGCCAGCAGCTTCGGGACCAGCTCTGGAAACACCATATATTTT. Protein product: CASSFGTSSGNTIYF.